This T cell receptor beta chain was identified in a study of cytomegalovirus exposure and HLA in healthy donors. Study overall: Around 89 million unique TCRs from HLA-typed donors made up an early data release. Study-wide results and limits: Presence/absence comparisons presumed near-even sequencing depth among donors. A prior analysis recorded that most TCR beta V segments were productive about 87% or about 30% of the time.

Primers: 60 Vbeta forward and 13 Jbeta reverse. The method was immunoSEQ multiplex PCR; TCRdb's version includes in-frame clones alone and lacks a portion of them. This table holds roughly 100,000 clones, about 13% found once. The CDR3 runs 14 residues. V shed 2 bases and J shed 4 bases, with 8 bases lying between them. The V gene's germline CDR1 is MNHEY and CDR2 SVGAGI. In regard to this clone: Its specificity is not known.

The sample taken for sequencing was PBMCs. The clonotype originates from a man between 40 and 49 years old in good health and CMV-seropositive. The V and J genes are TRBV6-5 and TRBJ2-2; no reliable D call. The chain's CDR3 is CASSYGLATGELFF. The CDR3 DNA reads TGTGCCAGCAGTTACGGGTTAGCCACCGGGGAGCTGTTTTTT.